The clone carrying this T cell receptor beta chain was seen at least ten times. The target antigen is unknown. The entry originates in a study of T-cell reconstitution after alpha-beta-depleted transplantation in children. The study's findings and limits: T-cell counts and diversity were attributed mostly to newly produced T cells one year after transplant.

CDR1 and CDR2 from the germline V gene are SQVTM and ANQGSEA. The CDR3 consists of 16 residues. The V gene lost 1 base and the J gene lost 8 bases, with 21 bases spanning the gap. Preparing the TCRbeta library involved the use of unique molecular identifiers. TCRdb re-analysed the PCR reads in MiXCR, keeping a single row per CDR3 protein. The sample carries 550,000 to 800,000 distinct CDR3 sequences, around 12% recorded once. V is TRBV29-1 and J is TRBJ2-1; unclear D gene. Source: PBMCs, taken before TCRalphabeta/CD19-depleted stem cell transplant. This clonotype was obtained from a girl under 10 years old with congenital amegakaryocytic thrombocytopenia, due to receive a stem cell transplant. DNA of the CDR3: TGCAGCGTTGAAGGGGTACCGAGCACCCTTGGGGATGAGCAGTTCTTC. Amino acids: CSVEGVPSTLGDEQFF.